This TCR beta chain was recorded in a study of shared clonotypes between healthy human individuals. Study-wide context: Two women and a few men aged 18 to 49 served as donors. Whole-study findings and limits: The diversity represented, both genetic and in exposure history, was limited by few donors.

Germline-derived CDR1 and CDR2 are MNHEY and SVGAGI. J lost 10 bases, V lost 0 bases, and 10 bases had no gene match. The CDR3 has 16 amino acids. Comment on this clone: Its antigen is unknown.

For sorted subsets, approximately 0.2 ug DNA per replicate equaled 30,000 or so T cell genomes. Data came from immunoSEQ multiplex PCR; TCRdb stores just in-frame clones and leaves some out. The data contain around 700,000 clones, around 73% of them singletons. Free of recent acute infections or vaccinations, the donors were healthy HIV-negative adults. The specimen sequenced was memory CD4+ T cells sorted from blood. Subset in this sample: CD45RA-negative fraction. The chain joins TRBV6-5 to TRBJ2-1, with 9 bases identical to TRBD2. This receptor was taken from a woman between 25 and 40 years old in good health. The CDR3 spells CASSYSFPSGTQEQFF. The DNA of the CDR3 is TGTGCCAGCAGTTACTCGTTCCCTAGCGGGACCCAGGAGCAGTTCTTC.